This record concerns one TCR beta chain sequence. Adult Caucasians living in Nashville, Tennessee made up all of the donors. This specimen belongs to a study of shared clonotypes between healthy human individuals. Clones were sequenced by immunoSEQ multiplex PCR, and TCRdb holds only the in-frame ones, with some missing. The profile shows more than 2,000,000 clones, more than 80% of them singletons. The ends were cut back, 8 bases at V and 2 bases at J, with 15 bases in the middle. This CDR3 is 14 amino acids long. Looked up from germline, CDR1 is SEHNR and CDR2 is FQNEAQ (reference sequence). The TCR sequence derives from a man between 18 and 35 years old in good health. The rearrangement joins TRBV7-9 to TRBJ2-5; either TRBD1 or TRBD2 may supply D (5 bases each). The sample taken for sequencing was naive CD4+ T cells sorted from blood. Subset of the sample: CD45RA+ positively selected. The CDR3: CASRPRGPQETQYF. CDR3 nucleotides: TGTGCCAGCCGGCCCCGGGGCCCTCAAGAGACCCAGTACTTC.